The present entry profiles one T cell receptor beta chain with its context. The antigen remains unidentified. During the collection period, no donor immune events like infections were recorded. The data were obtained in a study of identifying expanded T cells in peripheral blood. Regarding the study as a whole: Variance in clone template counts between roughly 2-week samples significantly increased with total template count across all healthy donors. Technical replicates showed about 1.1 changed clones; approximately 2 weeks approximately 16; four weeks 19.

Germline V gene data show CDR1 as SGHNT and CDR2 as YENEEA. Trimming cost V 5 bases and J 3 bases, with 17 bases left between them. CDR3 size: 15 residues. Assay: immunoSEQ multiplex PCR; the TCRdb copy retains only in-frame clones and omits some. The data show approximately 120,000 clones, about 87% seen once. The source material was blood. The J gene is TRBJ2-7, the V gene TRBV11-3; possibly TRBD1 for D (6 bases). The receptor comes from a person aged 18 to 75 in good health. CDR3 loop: CASSRTGTRYYEQYF. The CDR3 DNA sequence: TGTGCCAGCAGCCGAACCGGGACACGATACTACGAGCAGTACTTC.